This T cell receptor beta chain stems from a study of blood T cell repertoires in COVID-19. Whole-study context: Donors in the United States, Italy and Spain gave samples during acute or convalescent COVID-19.

Libraries were prepared by immunoSEQ multiplex PCR; TCRdb keeps only in-frame clonotypes and omits some of them. Of about 250,000 clones in the sample, around 89% are singletons; the top ten hold 0.7% to 0.9%. The sequence was obtained from a young man with acute or convalescent COVID-19. Material: peripheral blood.

The CDR3: CAIGTGGGKLFF. CDR3 sequence (DNA): TGTGCCATCGGGACAGGGGGCGGAAAACTGTTTTTT. The chain carries TRBV10-3 and TRBJ1-4, with 12 bases identical to TRBD1. Losses at the gene ends were 8 bases for V and 10 bases for J; bases not matched to a gene: 2. From germline, CDR1 is ENHRY and CDR2 SYGVKD. There are 12 residues in the CDR3.